This record covers a single T cell receptor beta chain. The antigen is not known. This specimen belongs to a study of T cells after yellow fever vaccination. General study findings and limits: The secondary response was weaker, and its peak arrived faster, on day 5 versus 15. Post-booster repertoires again held most primary-vaccination clones (about 96% CD4, 88% CD8).

Each CDR3 protein is one row after TCRdb ran MiXCR on the 5' RACE reads. The sample carries just over 300,000 distinct CDR3 sequences, more than 3% recorded once. This sequence was found in a man younger than 30 who received the YFV17D yellow fever vaccine. The sequenced sample was PBMCs, obtained on the day of the yellow fever booster vaccination.

The CDR3 nucleotides are TGCAGTGTAGCCGAGGACGGCTGGGGGGATGGTACTGAAGCTTTCTTT. It yields the protein CSVAEDGWGDGTEAFF. The chain employs TRBV20-1 and TRBJ1-1; a possible D gene is TRBD1 (5 bases). V was trimmed by 7 bases and J by 5 bases, leaving 26 bases between them. The CDR3 runs 16 residues. Germline-derived CDR1 and CDR2 are DFQATT and SNEGSKA (reference sequence).